The 12 T cell receptor beta chains below all came from one sample that was sequenced in a study of post-analysis software for immune sequencing data. Incorporated into the TCR beta cDNA libraries were unique molecular identifiers, which served to reduce PCR and sequencing biases. TCRdb passed the PCR reads through MiXCR, listing each CDR3 protein once. Seen here are about 820,000 distinct CDR3 sequences, roughly 50% observed once, and the top ten hold about 4.5%. These receptors' antigens are unknown. Findings and caveats of the study: TRBV5-6, TRBV5-1 and TRBV20-1 were among about 5 TRBV segments more frequent in patients than controls.

Sequencing used blood. These TCRs come from a girl aged 5-17 years with multiple sclerosis.

This sequence joins TRBV6-5 and TRBJ2-7; no clear D. Germline V gene sequence: CDR1 MNHEY, CDR2 SVGAGI. CDR3 size: 13 residues. Trimming shortened V by 5 bases and J by 3 bases, and 11 bases separated the two germline ends. The CDR3 DNA reads TGTGCCAGCAGTATGAGAGTCGGCTACGAGCAGTACTTC. Translating it yields CASSMRVGYEQYF.

The chain links TRBV7-9 to TRBJ1-2; TRBD1 is a possible D gene (5 bases). The germline CDR1 and CDR2 sequences are SEHNR and FQNEAQ (reference sequence). The CDR3 covers 15 residues. Trimming took 1 base from V and 4 from J, leaving 13 bases between them. This chain's CDR3 is CASSLGQGEVYGYTF. CDR3 nucleotide sequence: TGTGCCAGCAGCTTAGGGCAGGGTGAGGTCTATGGCTACACCTTC.

This clonotype has more than one count but fewer than ten. This rearrangement joins TRBV7-2 to TRBJ2-7, with 8 bases fitting TRBD2. The DNA matches TRBJ2-5 better at its end, which makes the J call doubtful. CDR3 length: 14 residues. The germline V gene has CDR1 SGHTA and CDR2 FQGNSA. The CDR3: CASSLQLAGETQYF. CDR3 in DNA: TGTGCCAGCAGCTTACAGCTAGCGGGAGAGACCCAGTACTTC.

This clonotype has just a few counts. This chain joins TRBV7-3 and TRBJ1-1, with D unresolved. CDR1 is SGHTA and CDR2 is FQGTGA in the germline V gene. The CDR3 runs to 13 residues. V gave up 0 bases and J gave up 4 bases, with 6 bases separating them. The CDR3 spells CASSLTLSTEAFF. The CDR3, as DNA: TGTGCCAGCAGCTTAACCCTTTCCACTGAAGCTTTCTTT.

This clonotype turned up a few times. The rearrangement joins TRBV2 to TRBJ2-7; D unclear. Trimming cost V 7 bases and J 1 base, with 20 bases left between them. The CDR3 is 16 residues long. Germline CDR1 reads SNHLY; CDR2 reads FYNNEI. Here the CDR3 DNA reads TGTGCCAGCATTCAACCCGGTGGAGCTAATTCCTACGAGCAGTACTTC. This sequence encodes CASIQPGGANSYEQYF.

The table lists this clonotype with a few counts. The genes are TRBV10-3 and TRBJ2-5; D gene unclear. Trimming stripped 2 bases from V and 2 bases from J, with 9 bases between. Germline CDR1 and CDR2: ENHRY and SYGVKD. The CDR3 runs 14 residues. The CDR3 loop reads CAISELEKQETQYF. CDR3 DNA: TGTGCCATCAGTGAGCTCGAAAAACAAGAGACCCAGTACTTC.

The chain recombines TRBV7-2 with TRBJ2-3; the D call may be TRBD1 or TRBD2 (5 bases each). The CDR3 covers 14 residues. The germline V gene encodes CDR1 SGHTA and CDR2 FQGNSA. The V and J ends lost 5 bases and 7 bases respectively, with 16 bases between them. This CDR3 is CASSGGSVRNTQYF. The CDR3 bases are TGTGCCAGCAGCGGGGGATCAGTTCGGAATACGCAGTATTTT.

This clonotype was counted once. This CDR3 fails to terminate in the conserved phenylalanine or tryptophan, so it likely reflects a read error. This sequence joins TRBV12-3 or TRBV12-4 and TRBJ2-5; 11 positions agree with TRBD2. The CDR3 spans 17 residues. J lost 5 bases, V lost 4 bases, and 12 bases had no gene match. This CDR3 is CASSSRSLAGGRETQYC. As DNA, the CDR3 is TGTGCCAGCAGTTCCCGTTCATTAGCGGGGGGGCGGGAGACCCAGTACTGC.

This clonotype came up a few times. The J gene is TRBJ2-1, the V gene TRBV7-2; tentatively, D is TRBD2 (7 bases). V was clipped by 2 bases and J by 4 bases, with 12 bases between them. Looked up from germline, CDR1 is SGHTA and CDR2 is FQGNSA. CDR3 length: 15 residues. The DNA for the CDR3 is TGTGCCAGCAGCTTAAGGGGGGGCGCTTACAATGAGCAGTTCTTC. As protein: CASSLRGGAYNEQFF.

This clonotype was seen a handful of times. The CDR3 reads CASMGAIEQYF. The CDR3 DNA sequence: TGTGCCAGCATGGGGGCCATCGAGCAGTACTTC. This chain uses TRBV12-3 or TRBV12-4 with TRBJ2-7, with D perhaps matching TRBD1 (6 bases). This CDR3 has 11 residues. V lost 7 bases, J lost 6 bases, and 10 bases lay in between.

The table lists this clonotype with a few counts. At one boundary the junction diverges from the germline segment, which might be a read error. The chain combines TRBV5-1 with TRBJ2-7; 7 nucleotides match TRBD2. CDR1 is SGHRS, CDR2 YFSETQ, per germline. This CDR3 is built from 15 residues. This CDR3 is CASSPEGRGLYEQYF. CDR3 nucleotide sequence: TGCGCTAGCAGCCCTGAGGGGAGGGGTCTCTACGAGCAGTACTTC.

The chain couples TRBV3-1 to TRBJ2-1; a weak D match, TRBD2 (7 bases). Germline CDR1 LGHDT, CDR2 YNNKEL (reference sequence). V lost 0 bases to trimming and J lost 4 bases, with 19 bases between them. This CDR3 has 18 amino acids. The CDR3: CASSQDQGGGAGYNEQFF. The DNA of the CDR3 is TGTGCCAGCAGCCAAGATCAAGGTGGGGGGGCGGGGTACAATGAGCAGTTCTTC.